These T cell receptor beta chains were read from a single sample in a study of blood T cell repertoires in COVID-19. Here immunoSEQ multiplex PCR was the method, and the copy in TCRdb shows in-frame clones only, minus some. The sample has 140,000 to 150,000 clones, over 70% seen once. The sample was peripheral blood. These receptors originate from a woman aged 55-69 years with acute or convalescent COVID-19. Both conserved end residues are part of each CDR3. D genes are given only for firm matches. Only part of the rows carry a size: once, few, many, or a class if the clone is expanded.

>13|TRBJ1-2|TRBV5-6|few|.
TGTGCCAGCAGCTTGGGTGGCACGTTAGGCTACACCTTC
CASSLGGTLGYTF
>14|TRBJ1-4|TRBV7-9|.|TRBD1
TGTGCCAGCAGTCCGGACAGGGGGACAGAAAAACTGTTTTTT
CASSPDRGTEKLFF
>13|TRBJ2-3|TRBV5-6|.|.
TGTGCCAGCAGCTCGCAGGGGACAGATACGCAGTATTTT
CASSSQGTDTQYF
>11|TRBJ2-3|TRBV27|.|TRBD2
TGTGCCAGCAGGTGGGGGACTAGCTGGTATTTT
CASRWGTSWYF
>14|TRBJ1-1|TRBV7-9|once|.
TGTGCCAGCAGCTTGGACGTTCGGGGGACTGAAGCTTTCTTT
CASSLDVRGTEAFF
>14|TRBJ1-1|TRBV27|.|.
TGTGCCAGCAGTCCCGACAGTTTAGGCACTGAAGCTTTCTTT
CASSPDSLGTEAFF
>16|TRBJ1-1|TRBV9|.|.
TGTGCCAGCAGCGTAGAATACGGGACACCCAACACTGAAGCTTTCTTT
CASSVEYGTPNTEAFF
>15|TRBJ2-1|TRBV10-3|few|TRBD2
TGTGCCATCAGTGGGCTAGCGGGAGCCGACAATGAGCAGTTCTTC
CAISGLAGADNEQFF
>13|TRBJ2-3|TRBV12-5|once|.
TGTGCTAGTGGTTCGACTCTCACAGATACGCAGTATTTT
CASGSTLTDTQYF
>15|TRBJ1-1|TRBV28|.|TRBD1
TGTGCCAGCAGTCCCGAGGGACAGGGGAACACTGAAGCTTTCTTT
CASSPEGQGNTEAFF
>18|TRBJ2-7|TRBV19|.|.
TGTGCCAGTAGTATAAGCGATGAGAAAGACAGGAACCCTGCTGAGCAGTACTTC
CASSISDEKDRNPAEQYF
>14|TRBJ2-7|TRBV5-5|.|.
TGTGCCAGCAGCAATCTAGCGTCCTCCTACGAGCAGTACTTC
CASSNLASSYEQYF
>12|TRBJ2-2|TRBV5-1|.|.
TGCGCCAGCAGGTATAACACCGGGGAGCTGTTTTTT
CASRYNTGELFF
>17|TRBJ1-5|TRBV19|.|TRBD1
TGTGCCAGTACTATATACTCAGCCGGGACAGGCAATCAGCCCCAGCATTTT
CASTIYSAGTGNQPQHF
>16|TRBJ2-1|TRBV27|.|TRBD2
TGTGCCAGCAGTTTAAGTGGACTAGCGGCCTACAATGAGCAGTTCTTC
CASSLSGLAAYNEQFF
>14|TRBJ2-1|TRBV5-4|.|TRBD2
TGTGCCAGCAGCTTGGCTAGCGGGAATAATGAGCAGTTCTTC
CASSLASGNNEQFF
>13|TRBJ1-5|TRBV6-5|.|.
TGTGCCAGCAGACCGACAAGAGATCAGCCCCAGCATTTT
CASRPTRDQPQHF
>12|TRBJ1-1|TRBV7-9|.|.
TGTGCCAGCAGCTTAGTGGCAGGAGAAGCTTTCTTT
CASSLVAGEAFF
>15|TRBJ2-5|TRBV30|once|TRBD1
TGTGCCTCTAACAGGGGCACCTCGTACCAAGAGACCCAGTACTTC
CASNRGTSYQETQYF
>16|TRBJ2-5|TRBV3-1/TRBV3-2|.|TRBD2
TGTGCCAGCAGCCGAGGGACTAGCGGGAGGTCTGAGACCCAGTACTTC
CASSRGTSGRSETQYF
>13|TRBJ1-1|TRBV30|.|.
TGTGCCTGGAGTGGGTACAGTGTCACTGAAGCTTTCTTT
CAWSGYSVTEAFF
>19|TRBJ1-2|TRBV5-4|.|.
TGTGCCAGCACCCTCAGCGCAGGGGACGACGGCCTTCACAACTATGGCTACACCTTC
CASTLSAGDDGLHNYGYTF
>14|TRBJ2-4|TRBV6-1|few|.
TGTGCCAGCAGTGAGTGGGGGCCCGAAAACATTCAGTACTTC
CASSEWGPENIQYF
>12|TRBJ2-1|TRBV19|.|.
TGTGCCAGTAGTCCCGGGGGTGATGAGCAGTTCTTC
CASSPGGDEQFF
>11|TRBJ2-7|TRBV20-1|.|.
TGCAGTGCTAGCGGTCCCTACGAGCAGTACTTC
CSASGPYEQYF
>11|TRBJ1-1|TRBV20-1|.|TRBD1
TGCAGTATTTGGGGACAGGGGTATGCTTTCTTT
CSIWGQGYAFF
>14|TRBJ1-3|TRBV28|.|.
TGTGCCAGCTCAATGACAGGAGCCGGAAACACCATATATTTT
CASSMTGAGNTIYF